The subject of this entry is one T cell receptor (beta chain). The antigen is undetermined. Germline V gene lookup returns CDR1 MNHNY and CDR2 SVGAGI (reference sequence). Trimming took 2 bases from V and 5 from J, leaving 18 bases between them. This CDR3 region has 16 residues. The sample belongs to a study of T cell responses to AZD1222 COVID-19 vaccine. Sequencing used immunoSEQ multiplex PCR; TCRdb keeps in-frame clones, though not all of them. The profile shows more than 100,000 clones, roughly 90% of them singletons. Findings and limits, study-wide: Spike-wide coverage was observed for vaccine-associated CD4 TCRs, with dominant responses at 160-218 and 743-854. Clonal diversity was possibly underestimated, and white British individuals and females predominated among donors.

Sequencing was performed on peripheral blood, taken 28 days after the second AZD1222 dose. This chain uses TRBV6-6 with TRBJ1-1; a possible D gene is TRBD1 (6 bases). The TCR sequence derives from an adult who received the AZD1222 COVID-19 vaccine. Written as DNA, the CDR3 is TGTGCCAGCAGTTACGCCGGGGGCCCCATGGGGACTGAAGCTTTCTTT. Protein product: CASSYAGGPMGTEAFF.